This T cell receptor (beta chain) was recorded in a study of preoperative IRX-2 immunotherapy in early breast cancer. This clone was detected only once. The treatment is: preoperative locoregional IRX-2 cytokine immunotherapy. This phase Ib study tested locoregional IRX-2 cytokine immunotherapy given before surgery. Repertoires were generated with immunoSEQ multiplex PCR, while TCRdb's copy carries only in-frame clones and drops some. The sample records 30,000 or so clones, roughly four fifths being singletons. The CDR3 spans 14 residues. The germline V gene has CDR1 SGDLS and CDR2 YYNGEE. The ends lost 4 bases at V and 3 bases at J; junction bases unmatched: 4.

This clonotype originated in a human donor with breast cancer. Collection of the sample occurred from a patient treated with IRX-2 immunotherapy. The rearrangement uses TRBV9 and TRBJ2-3; TRBD2 agrees at 8 bases. CDR3 in DNA: TGTGCCAGCAGCCCCAGCGGGGGAACAGATACGCAGTATTTT. Its translation: CASSPSGGTDTQYF.